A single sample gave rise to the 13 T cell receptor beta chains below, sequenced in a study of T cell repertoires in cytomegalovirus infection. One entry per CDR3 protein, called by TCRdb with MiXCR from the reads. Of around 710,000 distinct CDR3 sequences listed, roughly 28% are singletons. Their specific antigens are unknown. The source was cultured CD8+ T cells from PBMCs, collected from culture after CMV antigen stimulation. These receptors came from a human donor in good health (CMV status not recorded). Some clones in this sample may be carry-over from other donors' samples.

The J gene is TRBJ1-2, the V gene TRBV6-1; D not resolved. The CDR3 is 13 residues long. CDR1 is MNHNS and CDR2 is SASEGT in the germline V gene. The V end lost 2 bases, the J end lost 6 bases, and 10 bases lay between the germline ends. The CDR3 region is CASSEYPRDGYTF. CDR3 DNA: TGTGCCAGCAGTGAATACCCTCGGGATGGCTACACCTTC.

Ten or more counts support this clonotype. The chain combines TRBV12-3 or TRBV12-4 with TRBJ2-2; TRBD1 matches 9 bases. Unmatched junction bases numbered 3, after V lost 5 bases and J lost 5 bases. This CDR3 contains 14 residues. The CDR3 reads CASSEGTGTGELFF. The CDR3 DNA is TGTGCCAGCAGTGAGGGGACAGGGACCGGGGAGCTGTTTTTT.

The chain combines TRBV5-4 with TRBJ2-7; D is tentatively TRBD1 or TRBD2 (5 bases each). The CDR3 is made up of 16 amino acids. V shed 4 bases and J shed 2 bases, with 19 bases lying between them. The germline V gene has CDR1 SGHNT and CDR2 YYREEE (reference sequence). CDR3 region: CASSAGVGRTTYEQYF. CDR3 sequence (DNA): TGTGCCAGCAGCGCGGGTGTGGGACGGACAACCTACGAGCAGTACTTC.

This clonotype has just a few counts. For the CDR3, the DNA is TGTGCCACCAGCAGAACAGGGGATACGCAGTATTTT. This sequence encodes CATSRTGDTQYF. The V call is TRBV15, the J call TRBJ2-3; the D gene is possibly TRBD1 (6 bases). V was cut by 2 bases and J by 6 bases, with 6 bases left in between. The CDR3 is 12 residues long. CDR1 is LNHNV, CDR2 YYDKDF, per germline (reference sequence).

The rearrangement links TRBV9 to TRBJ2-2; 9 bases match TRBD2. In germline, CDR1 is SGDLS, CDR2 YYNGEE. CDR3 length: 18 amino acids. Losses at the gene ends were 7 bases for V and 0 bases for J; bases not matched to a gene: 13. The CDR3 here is CASGGAGGSEANTGELFF. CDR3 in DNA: TGTGCCAGCGGGGGAGCGGGGGGTTCTGAAGCGAACACCGGGGAGCTGTTTTTT.

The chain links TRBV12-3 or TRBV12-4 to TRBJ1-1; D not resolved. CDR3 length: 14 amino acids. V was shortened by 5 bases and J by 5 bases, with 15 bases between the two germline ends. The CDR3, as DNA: TGTGCCAGCAGTCTAGGGAGGGATCCGACTGAAGCTTTCTTT. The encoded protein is CASSLGRDPTEAFF.

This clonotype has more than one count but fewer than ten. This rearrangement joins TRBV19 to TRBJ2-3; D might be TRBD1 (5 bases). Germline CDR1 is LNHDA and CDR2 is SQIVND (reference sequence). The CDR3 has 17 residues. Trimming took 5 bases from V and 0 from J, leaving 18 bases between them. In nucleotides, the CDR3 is TGTGCCAGTAGTGGGGCGCTGAGCGTTTTAAGCACAGATACGCAGTATTTT. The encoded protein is CASSGALSVLSTDTQYF.

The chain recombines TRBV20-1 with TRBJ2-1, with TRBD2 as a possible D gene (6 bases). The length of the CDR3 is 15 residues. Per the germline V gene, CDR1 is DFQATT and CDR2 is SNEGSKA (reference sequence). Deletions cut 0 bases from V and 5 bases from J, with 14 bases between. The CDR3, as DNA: TGCAGTGCTAGAGATTTTGAGGCTAGCGACAATGAGCAGTTCTTC. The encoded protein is CSARDFEASDNEQFF.

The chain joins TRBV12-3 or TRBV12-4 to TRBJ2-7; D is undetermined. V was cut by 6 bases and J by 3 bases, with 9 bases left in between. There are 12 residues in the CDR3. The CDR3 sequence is CASSPRHYEQYF. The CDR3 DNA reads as TGTGCCAGCAGCCCTCGACACTACGAGCAGTACTTC.

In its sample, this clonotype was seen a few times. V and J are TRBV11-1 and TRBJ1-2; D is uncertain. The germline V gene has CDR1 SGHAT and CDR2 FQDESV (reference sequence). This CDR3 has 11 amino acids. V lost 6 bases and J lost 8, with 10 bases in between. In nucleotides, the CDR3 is TGTGCCAGCAGTGATATGATGGGCTACACCTTC. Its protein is CASSDMMGYTF.

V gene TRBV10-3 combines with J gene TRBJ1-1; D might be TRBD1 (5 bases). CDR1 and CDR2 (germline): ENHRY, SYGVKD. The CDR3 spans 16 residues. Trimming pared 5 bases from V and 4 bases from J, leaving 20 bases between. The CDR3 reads CAISIYRSTKGTEAFF. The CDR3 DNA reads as TGTGCCATCAGTATCTACAGGTCCACCAAGGGCACTGAAGCTTTCTTT.

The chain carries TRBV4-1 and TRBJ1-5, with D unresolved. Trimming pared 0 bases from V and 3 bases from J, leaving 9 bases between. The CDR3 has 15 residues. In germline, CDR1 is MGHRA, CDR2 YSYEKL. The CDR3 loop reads CASSQDYLANQPQHF. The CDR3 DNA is TGCGCCAGCAGCCAAGATTACCTAGCCAATCAGCCCCAGCATTTT.

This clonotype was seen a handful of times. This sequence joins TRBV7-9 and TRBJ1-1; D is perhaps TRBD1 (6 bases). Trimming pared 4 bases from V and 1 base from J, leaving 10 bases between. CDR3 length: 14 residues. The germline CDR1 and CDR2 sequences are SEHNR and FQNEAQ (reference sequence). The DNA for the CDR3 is TGTGCCAGCAGCTGGGGGCCCAGGAACACTGAAGCTTTCTTT. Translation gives CASSWGPRNTEAFF.